These 8 T cell receptor beta chains originate from one sample sequenced in a study of blood T cell repertoires in COVID-19 (TCRdb year 2020). The library was obtained by the immunoSEQ multiplex PCR assay. As stored in TCRdb, this immuneACCESS dataset retains in-frame rearrangements with V and J assigned. A fraction of the clones does not appear; measured against another copy, unresolved V genes explain less than half of the discrepancy, and the remainder lacks a known reason. The sample data list about 160,000 clones, and approximately 80% of these were observed just once. Under 7% of the sample lies in the top ten. The sequencing sample was made of PBMCs or T cells enriched from blood (not recorded which). Source of these receptors: a man in his forties who had recovered from COVID-19.

This clone turned up a few times. The CDR3 here is CASRRGGRDYGYTF. The CDR3 DNA is TGTGCCAGCAGGCGCGGAGGGAGAGACTATGGCTACACCTTC. The chain carries TRBV27 and TRBJ1-2; D call uncertain. Trimming removed 6 bases from V and 3 bases from J, with 14 bases in between. CDR3 length: 14 amino acids. Germline loops: CDR1 MNHEY, CDR2 SMNVEV (reference sequence).

The gene calls are TRBV2 and TRBJ2-2; TRBD1 is a possible D gene (6 bases). V was clipped by 1 base and J by 3 bases, with 6 bases between them. This CDR3 has 14 residues. From germline, CDR1 is SNHLY and CDR2 FYNNEI. CDR3 in DNA: TGTGCCAGCAGTGAAGACAGGGACACCGGGGAGCTGTTTTTT. Translating it yields CASSEDRDTGELFF.

V is TRBV2 and J is TRBJ1-3, with D possibly TRBD1 on 6 matching bases. V lost 4 bases to trimming and J lost 0 bases, with 10 bases between them. Germline CDR1 and CDR2: SNHLY and FYNNEI. The CDR3 is 15 amino acids. CDR3 sequence (DNA): TGTGCCAGCAGTGGTGACAGGAACTCTGGAAACACCATATATTTT. Residues: CASSGDRNSGNTIYF.

The chain is built from TRBV7-6 and TRBJ2-3, with TRBD2 matching 7 bases. CDR3 size: 16 residues. Trimming at V came to 0 bases and at J to 0 bases, leaving 3 bases not matched to a gene. The V gene's germline CDR1 is SGHVS and CDR2 FNYEAQ. This CDR3 reads CASSLAGGTSTDTQYF. The DNA for the CDR3 is TGTGCCAGCAGCTTAGCGGGAGGGACTAGCACAGATACGCAGTATTTT. The entire variable domain, with the rest obtained from reference TRBV7-6 and TRBJ2-3, is as follows: GAGVSQSPRYKVTKRGQDVALRCDPISGHVSLYWYRQALGQGPEFLTYFNYEAQQDKSGLPNDRFSAERPEGSISTLTIQRTEQRDSAMYRCASSLAGGTSTDTQYFGPGTRLTVL.

This clone is deemed medium-sized (0.01 to 0.1%). The chain carries TRBV19 and TRBJ1-3; unclear D gene. The CDR3 extends over 13 amino acids. Germline V gene lookup returns CDR1 LNHDA and CDR2 SQIVND (reference sequence). The V and J ends lost 5 bases and 4 bases respectively, with 9 bases between them. The CDR3 bases are TGTGCCAGTAGTCCGGGGAACGGAAACACCATATATTTT. Its protein product is CASSPGNGNTIYF.

The chain has TRBV7-9 and TRBJ2-1; TRBD2 matches at 12 bases. V lost 3 bases, J lost 7 bases, and 7 bases stayed unmatched. CDR1 SEHNR and CDR2 FQNEAQ come from the germline V gene (reference sequence). The length of the CDR3 is 16 residues. CDR3 DNA: TGTGCCAGCAGCTTCTCTAATCTAGCGGGGGGGAATGAGCAGTTCTTC. It codes for CASSFSNLAGGNEQFF.

V usage is TRBV6-5 and J usage is TRBJ2-7; tentative D call: TRBD2 (6 bases). Germline V gives CDR1 MNHEY, CDR2 SVGAGI. Trimming removed 8 bases from V and 7 bases from J, with 18 bases in between. CDR3 length: 13 amino acids. The CDR3 bases are TGTGCCAGCTCGGGGACTGTAAGGGGTGAGCAGTACGTC. It is translated as CASSGTVRGEQYV.

The rearrangement joins TRBV9 to TRBJ2-4, with D possibly TRBD2 on 5 matching bases. The V gene lost 4 bases and the J gene lost 9 bases, with 17 bases spanning the gap. CDR1 is SGDLS and CDR2 is YYNGEE in the germline V gene. This CDR3 is built from 14 residues. CDR3 in DNA: TGTGCCAGCAGCCCCCCTACCGGGGTCGGCATTCAGTACTTC. This encodes CASSPPTGVGIQYF.